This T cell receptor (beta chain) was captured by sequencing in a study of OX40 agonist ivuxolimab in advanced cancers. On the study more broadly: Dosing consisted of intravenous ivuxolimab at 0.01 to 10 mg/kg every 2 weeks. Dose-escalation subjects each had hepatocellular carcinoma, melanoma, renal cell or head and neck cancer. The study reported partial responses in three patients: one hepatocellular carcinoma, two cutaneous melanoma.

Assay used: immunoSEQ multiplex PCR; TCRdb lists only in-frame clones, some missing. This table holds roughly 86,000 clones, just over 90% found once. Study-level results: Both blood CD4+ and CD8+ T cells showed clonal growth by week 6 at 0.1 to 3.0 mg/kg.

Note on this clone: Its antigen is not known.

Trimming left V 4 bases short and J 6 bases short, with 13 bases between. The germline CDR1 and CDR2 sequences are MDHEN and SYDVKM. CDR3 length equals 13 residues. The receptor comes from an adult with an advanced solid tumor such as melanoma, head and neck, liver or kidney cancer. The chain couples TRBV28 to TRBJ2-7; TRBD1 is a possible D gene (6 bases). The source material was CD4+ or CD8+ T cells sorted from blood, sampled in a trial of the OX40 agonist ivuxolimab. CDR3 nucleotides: TGTGCCAGCAGTTGGCCGAGCAGGGGCGAGCAGTACTTC. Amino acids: CASSWPSRGEQYF.